These 21 T cell receptor beta chains were all obtained from the same sample, sequenced in a study of blood T cell repertoires in COVID-19. TCRdb keeps only in-frame clones here, not all; method: immunoSEQ multiplex PCR. The sample includes roughly 220,000 clones, 85% to 90% of them seen just once. The sample consisted of PBMCs or T cells enriched from blood (not recorded which). The receptors derive from a woman aged 45-65 years with acute COVID-19.

This clone has only one observation. The chain is built from TRBV3-1 (or the pseudogene TRBV3-2) and TRBJ1-4; D is ambiguous. The CDR3 extends over 14 amino acids. Germline CDR1 LGHDT, CDR2 YNNKEL (reference sequence). V dropped 3 bases and J dropped 5 bases, with 10 bases sitting between them. In DNA, the CDR3 is TGTGCCAGCAGCCATCCCATACAGAATGAAAAACTGTTTTTT. Protein product: CASSHPIQNEKLFF.

The gene calls are TRBV3-1 (or the pseudogene TRBV3-2) and TRBJ2-1; 11 nucleotides agree with TRBD2. The CDR3 spans 16 residues. J gave up 6 bases and V 1 base, and 5 bases lay outside the gene matches. CDR1 is LGHDT and CDR2 is YNNKEL in the germline V gene (reference sequence). The CDR3 loop is CASSQGLAGGRNEQFF. CDR3 nucleotide sequence: TGTGCCAGCAGCCAAGGTCTAGCGGGAGGTCGCAATGAGCAGTTCTTC.

The chain couples TRBV27 to TRBJ2-1; TRBD2 is a possible D gene (6 bases). The CDR3 covers 17 residues. Germline V gives CDR1 MNHEY, CDR2 SMNVEV (reference sequence). Trimming took off 3 bases at V and 0 bases at J, with 15 bases between the two ends. CDR3 nucleotide sequence: TGTGCCAGCAGTTTCTCCTCGGGACTCCCCTCCTACAATGAGCAGTTCTTC. Translating it yields CASSFSSGLPSYNEQFF.

For the CDR3, the DNA is TGTGCCAGCAGTGACTACAGGGGTTATCCCGGGGAGCTGTTTTTT. It encodes CASSDYRGYPGELFF. The gene calls are TRBV2 and TRBJ2-2; TRBD1 matches at 7 bases. Unmatched junction bases numbered 7, after V lost 3 bases and J lost 6 bases. CDR1 SNHLY and CDR2 FYNNEI come from the germline V gene. This CDR3 has 15 residues.

Points on this clone: The sample carries other DNA sequences with the same CDR3. This sequence joins TRBV3-1 (or the pseudogene TRBV3-2) and TRBJ2-7, with 11 bases lining up with TRBD2. There are 15 residues in the CDR3. From germline, CDR1 is LGHDT and CDR2 YNNKEL (reference sequence). The V gene end was trimmed by 1 base and the J gene end by 4 bases; junction bases not matched to a gene: 3. The DNA of the CDR3 is TGTGCCAGCAGCCAAGGGGGACTAGCGGAGTACGAGCAGTACTTC. As protein: CASSQGGLAEYEQYF.

This rearrangement joins TRBV6-4 to TRBJ2-1; D not certain. This CDR3 has 13 amino acids. Trimming removed 4 bases from V and 10 bases from J, with 14 bases in between. The germline gives CDR1 MRHNA, CDR2 SNTAGT. The CDR3 loop reads CASSAADSQEQFF. CDR3 DNA sequence: TGTGCCAGCAGTGCCGCTGACTCCCAAGAGCAGTTCTTC.

The chain is built from TRBV29-1 and TRBJ2-1; TRBD2 agrees at 15 bases. From germline, CDR1 is SQVTM and CDR2 ANQGSEA. The CDR3 runs 16 residues. J was trimmed by 9 bases and V by 5 bases; bases with no gene match: 11. In DNA form, the CDR3 reads TGCAGCGTTAGAGTAGGACTAGCGGGAGGGCCGCCTGAGCAGTTCTTC. Its translation: CSVRVGLAGGPPEQFF.

The chain couples TRBV5-6 to TRBJ2-1; TRBD2 matches 8 bases. Germline-derived CDR1 and CDR2 are SGHDT and YYEEEE. Trimming at V came to 7 bases and at J to 7 bases, leaving 16 bases not matched to a gene. The CDR3 spans 16 residues. The CDR3 region is CASGHGGTSRPNEQFF. The CDR3 nucleotides are TGTGCCAGCGGGCACGGGGGGACTAGTCGCCCGAATGAGCAGTTCTTC.

The CDR3 DNA is TGTGCCAGCAGTTACAGGCAGAACACTGAAGCTTTCTTT. Translated: CASSYRQNTEAFF. The V call is TRBV12-3 or TRBV12-4, the J call TRBJ1-1; D might be TRBD1 (5 bases). The CDR3 sequence is 13 residues long. Trimming took off 4 bases at V and 1 base at J, with 7 bases between the two ends.

This chain joins TRBV5-5 and TRBJ2-5; D unresolved. The germline CDR1 and CDR2 sequences are SGHKS and YYEKEE (reference sequence). Trimming shortened V by 4 bases and J by 1 base, and 5 bases separated the two germline ends. The CDR3 consists of 12 residues. The CDR3 bases are TGTGCCAGCAGCCCCGGCCAAGAGACCCAGTACTTC. Its protein product is CASSPGQETQYF.

This sequence joins TRBV19 and TRBJ2-7, with D possibly matching TRBD2 (5 bases). The CDR3 is made up of 14 amino acids. Germline CDR1 and CDR2: LNHDA and SQIVND (reference sequence). V was clipped by 4 bases and J by 4 bases, with 14 bases between them. The CDR3: CASSTSTSRYEQYF. The CDR3 nucleotides read TGTGCCAGTAGTACTAGCACTTCTCGATACGAGCAGTACTTC.

Details on this clone: The identical CDR3 is also encoded by other nucleotide sequences in the sample. The chain joins TRBV19 to TRBJ2-1; D may be TRBD2 (6 bases). Between the trimmed V and J ends, which lost 1 base and 0 bases, there was a span of 10 bases. There are 16 residues in the CDR3. Germline CDR1 is LNHDA and CDR2 is SQIVND (reference sequence). The DNA for the CDR3 is TGTGCCAGTAGTATAGTGGGGGGAAGCTCCTACAATGAGCAGTTCTTC. Its protein product is CASSIVGGSSYNEQFF.

V is TRBV9 and J is TRBJ2-1; 7 bases are shared with TRBD2. Germline values: CDR1 SGDLS, CDR2 YYNGEE. CDR3 length: 15 amino acids. J gave up 4 bases and V 4 bases, and 8 bases lay outside the gene matches. CDR3 in DNA: TGTGCCAGCAGCTCAGCGGGACTATATTACAATGAGCAGTTCTTC. Amino acids: CASSSAGLYYNEQFF.

This clone was seen only once. This chain uses TRBV2 with TRBJ2-3, with 12 nucleotides matching TRBD2. The CDR3 is 17 residues long. Germline lookup yields CDR1 SNHLY and CDR2 FYNNEI. V dropped 0 bases and J dropped 5; count of bases not matched to a gene: 6. As DNA, the CDR3 is TGTGCCAGCAGTGAAGCGCTAGCGGGAGGGCCGGGAGATACGCAGTATTTT. Its translation: CASSEALAGGPGDTQYF.

The chain uses TRBV28 and TRBJ2-1; perhaps TRBD2 as D (6 bases). This CDR3 region has 15 residues. The V and J ends lost 0 bases and 7 bases respectively, with 13 bases between them. Germline-derived CDR1 and CDR2 are MDHEN and SYDVKM. CDR3 sequence reads: CASSLWGLDGNEQFF. The CDR3, as DNA: TGTGCCAGCAGTTTATGGGGACTCGATGGAAATGAGCAGTTCTTC.

This clone was counted a single time. The chain is built from TRBV28 and TRBJ1-1; tentatively, D is TRBD1 (5 bases). CDR3 size: 14 residues. From germline, CDR1 is MDHEN and CDR2 SYDVKM. Trimming removed 11 bases at V and 4 bases at J, with 20 bases between. CDR3 region: CASRWGVEGTEAFF. CDR3 DNA: TGTGCCTCCCGGTGGGGGGTGGAGGGCACTGAAGCTTTCTTT. The full variable domain, its missing parts supplied by reference TRBV28 and TRBJ1-1, is DVKVTQSSRYLVKRTGEKVFLECVQDMDHENMFWYRQDPGLGLRLIYFSYDVKMKEKGDIPEGYSVSREKKERFSLILESASTNQTSMYLCASRWGVEGTEAFFGQGTRLTVV.

The chain couples TRBV7-9 to TRBJ2-1; possible D gene TRBD2, 6 bases. The CDR3 sequence is 13 residues long. Germline-derived CDR1 and CDR2 are SEHNR and FQNEAQ (reference sequence). Between the trimmed V and J ends, which lost 0 bases and 12 bases, there was a span of 12 bases. DNA for the CDR3: TGTGCCAGCAGCTTAGCGCGAGAGGGAGGGCAGTTCTTC. This translates into CASSLAREGGQFF.

This chain connects TRBV18 to TRBJ1-2; D gene uncertain. From germline, CDR1 is KGHSH and CDR2 LQKENI. The germline V and J ends were trimmed by 3 bases and 4 bases, with 15 bases remaining between them. This CDR3 has 15 residues. This chain's CDR3 is CASSPSEGGIYGYTF. CDR3 DNA: TGTGCCAGCTCACCCTCAGAGGGAGGGATCTATGGCTACACCTTC.

This clone was observed once. The chain is built from TRBV27 and TRBJ2-1, with 10 bases aligning to TRBD1. The CDR3 length is 15 residues. Per the germline V gene, CDR1 is MNHEY and CDR2 is SMNVEV (reference sequence). V lost 6 bases and J lost 7; bases outside the gene matches: 9. The CDR3 here is CASRRDRGLNNEQFF. The CDR3 DNA reads TGTGCCAGCAGGCGGGACAGGGGTCTTAATAATGAGCAGTTCTTC.

V usage is TRBV28 and J usage is TRBJ1-3; D is perhaps TRBD1 (5 bases). From germline, CDR1 is MDHEN and CDR2 SYDVKM. The CDR3 is made up of 14 amino acids. The V and J ends lost 5 bases and 4 bases respectively, with 12 bases between them. CDR3 sequence reads: CASSPRTTGNTIYF. The CDR3 nucleotides are TGTGCCAGCAGTCCCAGGACAACAGGAAACACCATATATTTT.

The chain combines TRBV5-1 with TRBJ2-7, with TRBD2 matching 7 bases. Germline loops: CDR1 SGHRS, CDR2 YFSETQ. Unmatched junction bases numbered 2, after V lost 0 bases and J lost 2 bases. The CDR3 length is 14 residues. This CDR3 is CASSLAGGTYEQYF. In nucleotides, the CDR3 is TGCGCCAGCAGCTTGGCGGGGGGAACCTACGAGCAGTACTTC.